The present TCR beta chain was sequenced within a study of metastatic and nonmetastatic thyroid tumors. About the study: Peripheral blood and tumor or nodule samples from malignant and benign thyroid patients were compared. Study findings and constraints: Within blood and tumor, benign nodules reportedly had significantly lower TCR beta diversity than malignant thyroid tumors did.

With MiXCR, TCRdb called clones anew from the PCR reads. The sample records about 70,000 clones, roughly 18% being singletons. This clone has ten or more counts. Its antigen remains unknown. Every patient underwent thyroid surgery untreated. The sequence was collected from a female donor with papillary thyroid cancer or a benign thyroid nodule (not recorded which). Some clones in this sample may be carry-over from other donors' samples. The sample was blood.

CDR3 sequence: CASSRQGLTLSGANVLTF. CDR3 nucleotides: TGTGCCAGCAGCCGACAGGGCCTTACCCTCTCTGGGGCCAACGTCCTGACTTTC. The chain employs TRBV6-5 and TRBJ2-6; 7 bases are a match to TRBD1. Germline assignment: CDR1 MNHEY and CDR2 SVGAGI. The CDR3 is 18 amino acids. V shed 6 bases, J shed 0 bases, and the junction held 11 bases outside the gene matches.